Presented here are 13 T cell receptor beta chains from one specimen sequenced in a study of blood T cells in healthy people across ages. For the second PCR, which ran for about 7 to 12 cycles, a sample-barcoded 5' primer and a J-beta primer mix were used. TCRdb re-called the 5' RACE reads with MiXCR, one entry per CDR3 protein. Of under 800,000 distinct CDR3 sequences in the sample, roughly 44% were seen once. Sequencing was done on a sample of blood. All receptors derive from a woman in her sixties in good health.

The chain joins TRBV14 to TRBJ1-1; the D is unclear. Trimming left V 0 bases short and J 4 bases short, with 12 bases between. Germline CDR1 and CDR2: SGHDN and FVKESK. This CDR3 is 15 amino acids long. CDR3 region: CASSQDSELPTEAFF. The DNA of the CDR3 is TGTGCCAGCAGCCAAGATTCTGAGTTGCCCACTGAAGCTTTCTTT.

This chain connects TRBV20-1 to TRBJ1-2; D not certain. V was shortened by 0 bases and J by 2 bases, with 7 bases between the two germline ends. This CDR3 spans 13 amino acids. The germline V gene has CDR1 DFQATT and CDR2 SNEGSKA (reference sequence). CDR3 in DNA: TGCAGTGCTAGAGATATCAGAAACTATGGCTACACCTTC. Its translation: CSARDIRNYGYTF.

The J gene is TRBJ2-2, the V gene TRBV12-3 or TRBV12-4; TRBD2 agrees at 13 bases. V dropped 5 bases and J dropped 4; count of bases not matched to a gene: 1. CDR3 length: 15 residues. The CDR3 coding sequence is TGTGCCAGCAGTGGACTAGCGGGGGCCACCGGGGAGCTGTTTTTT. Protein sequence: CASSGLAGATGELFF.

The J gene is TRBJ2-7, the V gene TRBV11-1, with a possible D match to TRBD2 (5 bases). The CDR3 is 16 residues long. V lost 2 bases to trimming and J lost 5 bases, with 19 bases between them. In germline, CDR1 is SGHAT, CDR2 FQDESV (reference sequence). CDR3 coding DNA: TGTGCCAGCAGCTTACTTGGGCTTGGTGGGAGAAACGAGCAGTACTTC. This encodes CASSLLGLGGRNEQYF.

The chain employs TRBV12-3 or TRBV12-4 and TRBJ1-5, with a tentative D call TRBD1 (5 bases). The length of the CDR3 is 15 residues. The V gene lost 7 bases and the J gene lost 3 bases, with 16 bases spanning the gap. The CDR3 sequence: CASTPPGGFNQPQHF. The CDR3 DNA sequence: TGTGCCAGCACTCCCCCCGGGGGTTTCAATCAGCCCCAGCATTTT.

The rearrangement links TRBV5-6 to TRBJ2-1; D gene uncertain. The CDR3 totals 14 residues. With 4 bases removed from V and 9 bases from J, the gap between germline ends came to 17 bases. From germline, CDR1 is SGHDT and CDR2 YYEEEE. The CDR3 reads CASSTRTSLGEQFF. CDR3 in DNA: TGTGCCAGCAGCACCCGGACCAGCCTTGGTGAGCAGTTCTTC.

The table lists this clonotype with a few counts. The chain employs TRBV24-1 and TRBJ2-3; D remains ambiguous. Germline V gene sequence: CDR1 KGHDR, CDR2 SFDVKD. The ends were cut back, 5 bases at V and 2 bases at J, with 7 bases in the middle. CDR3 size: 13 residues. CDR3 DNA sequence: TGTGCCACCAGTGGACTCTTCACAGATACGCAGTATTTT. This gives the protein CATSGLFTDTQYF.

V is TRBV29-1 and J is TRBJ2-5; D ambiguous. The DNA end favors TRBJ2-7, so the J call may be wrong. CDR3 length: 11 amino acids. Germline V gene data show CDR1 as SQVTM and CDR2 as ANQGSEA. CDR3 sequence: CSVGRLDEQYF. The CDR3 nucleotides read TGCAGCGTTGGTAGACTTGACGAGCAGTACTTC.

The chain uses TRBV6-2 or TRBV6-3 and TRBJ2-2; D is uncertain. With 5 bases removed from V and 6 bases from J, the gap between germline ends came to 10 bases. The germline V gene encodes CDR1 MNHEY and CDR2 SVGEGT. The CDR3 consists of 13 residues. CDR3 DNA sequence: TGTGCCAGCAGTGACTTGACTTCCGGGGAGCTGTTTTTT. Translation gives CASSDLTSGELFF.

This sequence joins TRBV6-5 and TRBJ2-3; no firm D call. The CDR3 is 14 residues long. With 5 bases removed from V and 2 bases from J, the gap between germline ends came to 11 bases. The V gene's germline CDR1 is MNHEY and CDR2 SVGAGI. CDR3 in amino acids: CASSPHDPTDTQYF. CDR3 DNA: TGTGCCAGCAGTCCCCACGACCCCACAGATACGCAGTATTTT.

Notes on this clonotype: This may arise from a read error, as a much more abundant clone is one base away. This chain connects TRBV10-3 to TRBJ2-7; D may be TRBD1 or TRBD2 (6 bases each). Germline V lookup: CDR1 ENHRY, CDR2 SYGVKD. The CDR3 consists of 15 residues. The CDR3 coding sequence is TGTGCCGTCAGTGGGGGCGGGACCGTCTCCTACGAGCAGTACTTC. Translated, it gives CAVSGGGTVSYEQYF.

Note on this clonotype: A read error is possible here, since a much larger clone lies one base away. The CDR3 region has the DNA TGCAGCGCCAGAGGGGGTTTTCCCCATGAGCAGTACTTC. This codes for CSARGGFPHEQYF. The rearrangement links TRBV29-1 to TRBJ2-7; D might be TRBD1 (6 bases). The CDR3 contains 13 residues. V was shortened by 7 bases and J by 7 bases, with 20 bases between the two germline ends. The germline gives CDR1 SQVTM, CDR2 ANQGSEA.

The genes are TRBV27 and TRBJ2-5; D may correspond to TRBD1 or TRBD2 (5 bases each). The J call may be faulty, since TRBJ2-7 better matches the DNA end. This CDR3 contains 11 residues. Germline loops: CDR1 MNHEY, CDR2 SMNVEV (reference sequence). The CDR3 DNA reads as TGTGCCAGCAGGGGACCTTTCGAGCAGTACTTC. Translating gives CASRGPFEQYF.